These T cell receptor beta chains were read from a single sample in a study of cytomegalovirus exposure and HLA in healthy donors. Repertoires were generated with immunoSEQ multiplex PCR, while TCRdb's copy carries only in-frame clones and drops some. The table lists 95,000 to 150,000 clones, 82% of them singletons. The source material was PBMCs. The receptor source for this set is a woman between 18 and 29 years old in good health and CMV-seronegative. The CDR3 runs from the conserved cysteine through the conserved F or W. The order of the fields is clone size, D gene, V gene, J gene, CDR3 DNA, CDR3 protein. The D gene is left open where the match is weak. For some rows the clone size is stated as once, few or many, or as a class when expanded; others skip it.

size: NA
D: TRBD1
V: TRBV5-8
J: TRBJ1-4
DNA: TGTGCCAGCAGCTTCGGGACAGCGAGAATATATGATGAAAAACTGTTTTTT
CDR3: CASSFGTARIYDEKLFF

size: NA
D: NA
V: TRBV11-2
J: TRBJ1-4
DNA: TGTGCCAGCAGCTTAGTATCGCGAACAGATAATGAAAAACTGTTTTTT
CDR3: CASSLVSRTDNEKLFF

size: NA
D: NA
V: TRBV18
J: TRBJ2-5
DNA: TGTGCCAGCTCACACGGACAGTATCAAGAGACCCAGTACTTC
CDR3: CASSHGQYQETQYF

size: NA
D: TRBD1
V: TRBV11-2
J: TRBJ1-2
DNA: TGTGCCAGCAGCGGATATTCCGGGACAGGGGGCTTCTATGGCTACACCTTC
CDR3: CASSGYSGTGGFYGYTF

size: few
D: NA
V: TRBV18
J: TRBJ2-7
DNA: TGTGCCACCGGGCAGGGGGGAAACTACGAGCAGTACTTC
CDR3: CATGQGGNYEQYF

size: NA
D: NA
V: TRBV13
J: TRBJ1-1
DNA: TGTGCCAGCAGCCAGTACGGGGGGAACACTGAAGCTTTCTTT
CDR3: CASSQYGGNTEAFF

size: NA
D: NA
V: TRBV14
J: TRBJ1-3
DNA: TGTGCCAGCAGCGAAACAGGGTTCACTGGAAACACCATATATTTT
CDR3: CASSETGFTGNTIYF

size: NA
D: NA
V: TRBV20-1
J: TRBJ1-2
DNA: TGCAGTCCGAGTTTCTATGGCTACACCTTC
CDR3: CSPSFYGYTF

size: once
D: NA
V: TRBV30
J: TRBJ2-6
DNA: TGTGCCTGGAGTGTGGGGGGATCTGGGGCCAACGGCCTGACTTTC
CDR3: CAWSVGGSGANGLTF

size: NA
D: TRBD2
V: TRBV7-2
J: TRBJ2-1
DNA: TGTGCCAGCAGCTTTCGGACTAGCGGGACCCGTGAGCAGTTCTTC
CDR3: CASSFRTSGTREQFF

size: NA
D: TRBD2
V: TRBV7-9
J: TRBJ2-1
DNA: TGTGCCAGCAGCCCCCCTCCCCGGACTAGCGGGAGAGCCTACAATGAGCAGTTCTTC
CDR3: CASSPPPRTSGRAYNEQFF

size: NA
D: TRBD2
V: TRBV7-8
J: TRBJ2-3
DNA: TGTGCCAGCAGCGCTGAACTAGCGGGTAACGCAGATACGCAGTATTTT
CDR3: CASSAELAGNADTQYF

size: NA
D: TRBD2
V: TRBV30
J: TRBJ2-3
DNA: TGTGCCTGGAGTGTACAAGGGAGGGCAGATACGCAGTATTTT
CDR3: CAWSVQGRADTQYF

size: once
D: TRBD1
V: TRBV5-1
J: TRBJ1-1
DNA: TGCGCCAGCAGCTTGGTTCGGACAGGGAGCACTGAAGCTTTCTTT
CDR3: CASSLVRTGSTEAFF

size: few
D: NA
V: TRBV9
J: TRBJ1-1
DNA: TGTGCCAGCAGCGTAGGTTATCCAGGGACTGAAGCTTTCTTT
CDR3: CASSVGYPGTEAFF

size: NA
D: TRBD2
V: TRBV7-8
J: TRBJ2-7
DNA: TGTGCCAGCAGCTTAGACAGGTCTAGCGGGAGATACGAGCAGTACTTC
CDR3: CASSLDRSSGRYEQYF

size: NA
D: NA
V: TRBV19
J: TRBJ1-1
DNA: TGTGCCAGTAGTCTACGACCGGGGGGTACTGAAGCTTTCTTT
CDR3: CASSLRPGGTEAFF

size: NA
D: NA
V: TRBV7-9
J: TRBJ2-7
DNA: TGTGCCAGCAGCTTAGTGAATAGCGACGAGCAGTACTTC
CDR3: CASSLVNSDEQYF

size: NA
D: NA
V: TRBV4-3
J: TRBJ2-1
DNA: TGCGCCAGCAGCCAAGATGGGCGCCTTAGCTCCTACAATGAGCAGTTCTTC
CDR3: CASSQDGRLSSYNEQFF

size: NA
D: TRBD2
V: TRBV7-8
J: TRBJ2-7
DNA: TGTGCCAGCAGCTTAGGGCGGGAGTGGTACGAGCAGTACTTC
CDR3: CASSLGREWYEQYF

size: NA
D: TRBD1
V: TRBV2
J: TRBJ2-3
DNA: TGTGCCAGCAACGAGGAGACAGGGGGCGCAGATACGCAGTATTTT
CDR3: CASNEETGGADTQYF

size: NA
D: NA
V: TRBV5-8
J: TRBJ2-7
DNA: TGTGCCAGCAGCTTGAAGGGCGGGGCGCGGACCTACGAGCAGTACTTC
CDR3: CASSLKGGARTYEQYF

size: NA
D: NA
V: TRBV10-1
J: TRBJ1-2
DNA: TGCGCCAGCAGCCCGAGGACTGCTAGTGGGTTATACGGCTACACCTTC
CDR3: CASSPRTASGLYGYTF

size: NA
D: NA
V: TRBV21-1
J: TRBJ1-1
DNA: TGTGCCAGCAGCAAAGTGGGCAAGAGGGACAGGGGGCTTGAAACTGAAGCTTTCTTT
CDR3: CASSKVGKRDRGLETEAFF

size: few
D: TRBD1
V: TRBV6-5
J: TRBJ2-5
DNA: TGTGCCAGCAGTTACGGGGACAGGAGAGAGACCCAGTACTTC
CDR3: CASSYGDRRETQYF

size: NA
D: TRBD2
V: TRBV18
J: TRBJ2-7
DNA: TGTGCCAGCTCACCCCAGCGGGAAGAGCAGTACTTC
CDR3: CASSPQREEQYF

size: NA
D: NA
V: TRBV5-1
J: TRBJ1-1
DNA: TGCGCCAGCAGCTGGGATGGGGGCGCCGGGAACACTGAAGCTTTCTTT
CDR3: CASSWDGGAGNTEAFF

size: once
D: NA
V: TRBV6-1
J: TRBJ1-5
DNA: TGTGCCAGCAGTGCTTTATGGACAAACCCCGATCAGCCCCAGCATTTT
CDR3: CASSALWTNPDQPQHF